The 10 T cell receptor beta chains listed next were all sequenced from one sample in a study of OX40 agonist ivuxolimab in advanced cancers. The method was immunoSEQ multiplex PCR; TCRdb's version includes in-frame clones alone and lacks a portion of them. The repertoire holds 55,000 to 85,000 clones, with roughly 85% as singletons. The sequences come from CD4+ or CD8+ T cells sorted from blood, collected in a trial of the OX40 agonist ivuxolimab. All receptors come from an adult with an advanced solid tumor such as melanoma, head and neck, liver or kidney cancer.

This clone was recorded a few times. The junction shows a germline mismatch at one end, possibly a read error. This chain uses TRBV7-7 with TRBJ2-1; the match to TRBD2 covers 10 bases. CDR1 is SSHAT, CDR2 FNYEAQ, per germline (reference sequence). The CDR3 runs to 19 residues. The CDR3 here is CASSPLPLAGDLINNEQFF. CDR3 DNA: TGTGCTAGCAGCCCTCTTCCGCTAGCGGGGGACCTCATCAACAATGAGCAGTTCTTC.

This chain links TRBV28 with TRBJ2-7, with 8 bases matching TRBD2. The CDR3 has 15 residues. CDR1 and CDR2 from the germline V gene are MDHEN and SYDVKM. The trim removed 4 bases at V and 0 bases at J, leaving 5 bases unmatched. The CDR3: CASSSATSASYEQYF. DNA for the CDR3: TGTGCCAGCAGTTCCGCGACTAGCGCCTCCTACGAGCAGTACTTC.

This rearrangement joins TRBV6-4 to TRBJ1-4; no definite D call. The V gene's germline CDR1 is MRHNA and CDR2 SNTAGT. CDR3 length: 17 amino acids. The V gene lost 2 bases and the J gene lost 5 bases, with 18 bases spanning the gap. The CDR3 loop is CASSDMVGYGENEKLFF. CDR3 in DNA: TGTGCCAGCAGTGACATGGTGGGCTATGGGGAAAATGAAAAACTGTTTTTT.

The rearrangement joins TRBV7-2 to TRBJ2-6, with D perhaps TRBD2 (5 bases). CDR3 length equals 16 residues. With 4 bases removed from V and 1 base from J, the gap between germline ends came to 11 bases. Germline V CDR1 and CDR2: SGHTA, FQGNSA. The CDR3 sequence: CASSSRPGSGANVLTF. CDR3 nucleotides: TGTGCCAGCAGCTCCCGACCGGGGTCTGGGGCCAACGTCCTGACTTTC.

This chain uses TRBV5-1 with TRBJ2-2, with D possibly TRBD1 on 6 matching bases. The germline V gene encodes CDR1 SGHRS and CDR2 YFSETQ. There are 14 residues in the CDR3. Deletions cut 4 bases from V and 2 bases from J, with 9 bases between. The chain's CDR3 is CASSTRGNTGELFF. CDR3 nucleotides: TGCGCCAGCAGCACCAGGGGAAACACCGGGGAGCTGTTTTTT.

This clone was counted once. The CDR3 coding sequence is TGTGCCAGCCGGACACTTGGCAACACCGGGGAGCTGTTTTTT. Amino acid sequence: CASRTLGNTGELFF. V gene TRBV7-2 combines with J gene TRBJ2-2; perhaps TRBD1 as D (5 bases). Germline loops: CDR1 SGHTA, CDR2 FQGNSA. The CDR3 sequence is 14 residues long. V lost 8 bases and J lost 2, with 12 bases in between.

This clone has just one count. The chain combines TRBV2 with TRBJ1-2; no firm D call. Trimming left V 7 bases short and J 5 bases short, with 17 bases between. The CDR3 is 14 amino acids. CDR1 SNHLY and CDR2 FYNNEI come from the germline V gene. In DNA, the CDR3 is TGTGCCAGCACCCCCCTCACCGGCGGATATGGCTACACCTTC. Translation gives CASTPLTGGYGYTF.

In nucleotides, the CDR3 is TGTGCCAGCAGTTCGGACTCGCGTGAGCAGTACTTC. Protein product: CASSSDSREQYF. This rearrangement joins TRBV6-6 to TRBJ2-7; a weak D match, TRBD2 (5 bases). V lost 4 bases, J lost 7 bases, and 11 bases lay in between. The length of the CDR3 is 12 residues. Germline V gives CDR1 MNHNY, CDR2 SVGAGI (reference sequence).

The chain has TRBV5-1 and TRBJ2-5; tentatively, D is TRBD1 (5 bases). The CDR3 contains 14 residues. In germline, CDR1 is SGHRS, CDR2 YFSETQ. The V gene lost 4 bases and the J gene lost 3 bases, with 13 bases spanning the gap. Here the CDR3 DNA reads TGCGCCAGCAGCCCCCGGCAGGGCGAAGAGACCCAGTACTTC. This translates into CASSPRQGEETQYF.

The V call is TRBV7-2, the J call TRBJ2-1; 10 bases map to TRBD2. The CDR3 runs 14 residues. The trim removed 5 bases at V and 6 bases at J, leaving 4 bases unmatched. CDR1 is SGHTA and CDR2 is FQGNSA in the germline V gene. For the CDR3, the DNA is TGTGCCAGCAGCCGGACTAGCGGAGGCAATGAGCAGTTCTTC. Translating gives CASSRTSGGNEQFF.